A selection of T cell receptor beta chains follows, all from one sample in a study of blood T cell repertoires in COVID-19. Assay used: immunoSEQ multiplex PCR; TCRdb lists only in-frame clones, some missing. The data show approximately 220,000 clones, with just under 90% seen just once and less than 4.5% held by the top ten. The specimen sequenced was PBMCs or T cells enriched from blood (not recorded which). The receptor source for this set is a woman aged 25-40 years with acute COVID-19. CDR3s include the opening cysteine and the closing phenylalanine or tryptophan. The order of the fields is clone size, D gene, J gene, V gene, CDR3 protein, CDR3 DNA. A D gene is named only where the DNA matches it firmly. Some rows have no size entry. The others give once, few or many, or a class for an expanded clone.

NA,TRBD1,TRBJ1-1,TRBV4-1,CASSQNTGGSVPSEAFF,TGCGCCAGCAGCCAAAATACAGGGGGCTCGGTGCCATCTGAAGCTTTCTTT
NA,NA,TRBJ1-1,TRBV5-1,CASSLEGQSTEAFF,TGCGCCAGCAGCTTGGAGGGGCAAAGCACTGAAGCTTTCTTT
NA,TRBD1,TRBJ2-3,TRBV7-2,CASSSNFRDRVADTQYF,TGTGCCAGCAGCTCAAACTTCCGGGACAGGGTCGCAGATACGCAGTATTTT
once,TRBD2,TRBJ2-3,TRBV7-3,CASSSSEAGGLTDTQYF,TGTGCCAGCAGCTCATCCGAGGCGGGGGGCCTCACAGATACGCAGTATTTT
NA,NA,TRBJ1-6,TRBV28,CASSSRWGESPLHF,TGTGCCAGCAGTAGCAGGTGGGGGGAATCACCCCTCCACTTT
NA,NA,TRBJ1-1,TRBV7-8,CASSLAGGLNEAFF,TGTGCCAGCAGCTTAGCCGGGGGGCTGAATGAAGCTTTCTTT
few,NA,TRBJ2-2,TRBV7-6,CASSLVARRELFF,TGTGCCAGCAGCTTAGTGGCGAGGCGGGAGCTGTTTTTT
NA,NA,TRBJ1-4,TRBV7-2,CASSLEASGVTNEKLFF,TGTGCCAGCAGCTTAGAGGCCTCAGGGGTAACTAATGAAAAACTGTTTTTT
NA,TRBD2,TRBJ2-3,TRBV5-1,CASSSGLDTSGGTDTQYF,TGCGCCAGCAGCTCCGGCCTGGACACTAGCGGGGGAACAGATACGCAGTATTTT
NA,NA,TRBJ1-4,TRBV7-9,CASSSTIYTGRENEKLFF,TGTGCCAGCAGCTCTACTATTTATACGGGACGGGAGAATGAAAAACTGTTTTTT
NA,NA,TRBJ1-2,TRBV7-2,CASSLGRNYGYTF,TGTGCCAGCAGCTTGGGGCGGAACTATGGCTACACCTTC
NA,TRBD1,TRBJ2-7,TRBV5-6,CASSLAGGRAYEQYF,TGTGCCAGCAGCTTGGCAGGGGGCAGAGCCTACGAGCAGTACTTC
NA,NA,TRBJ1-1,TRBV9,CASSVDAEMNTEAFF,TGTGCCAGCAGCGTAGATGCGGAGATGAACACTGAAGCTTTCTTT
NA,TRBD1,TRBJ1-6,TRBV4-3,CASSQEGGTGVNSPLHF,TGCGCCAGCAGCCAAGAGGGCGGGACAGGGGTAAATTCACCCCTCCACTTT
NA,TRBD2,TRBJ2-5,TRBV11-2,CASSPGTSGGETQYF,TGTGCCAGCAGCCCAGGGACTAGCGGGGGAGAGACCCAGTACTTC
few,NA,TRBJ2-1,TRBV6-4,CASSESGDMDEQFF,TGTGCCAGCAGTGAGTCAGGGGATATGGATGAGCAGTTCTTC
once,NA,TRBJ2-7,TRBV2,CASSEVRGRYF,TGTGCCAGCAGTGAAGTTAGGGGCCGGTACTTC
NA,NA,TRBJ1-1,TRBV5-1,CASSSKGDLSTEAFF,TGCGCCAGCAGCTCGAAGGGGGATTTGAGCACTGAAGCTTTCTTT
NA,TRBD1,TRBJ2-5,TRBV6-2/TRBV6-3,CASSYTSPSDRGGRGTQYF,TGTGCCAGCAGTTACACGAGCCCTTCGGACAGGGGAGGCCGAGGGACCCAGTACTTC
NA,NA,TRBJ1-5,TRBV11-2,CASSPDPGGWQPQHF,TGTGCCAGCAGCCCAGATCCGGGGGGCTGGCAGCCCCAGCATTTT
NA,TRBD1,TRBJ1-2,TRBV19,CASTQGSNYGYTF,TGTGCCAGCACACAGGGGTCAAACTATGGCTACACCTTC
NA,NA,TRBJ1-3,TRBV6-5,CASSYNRLDTIYF,TGTGCCAGCAGTTACAACAGGCTGGACACCATATATTTT
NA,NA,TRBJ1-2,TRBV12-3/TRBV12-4,CASSLTYYGYTF,TGTGCCAGCAGTTTAACCTATTATGGCTACACCTTC
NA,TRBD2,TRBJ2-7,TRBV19,CASRQRGESYEQYF,TGTGCCAGTAGGCAGCGGGGGGAATCCTACGAGCAGTACTTC
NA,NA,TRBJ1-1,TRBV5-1,CASSLSPDTEAFF,TGCGCCAGCAGCTTGAGCCCGGACACTGAAGCTTTCTTT
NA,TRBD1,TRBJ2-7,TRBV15,CATSRGDRFYDEQYF,TGTGCCACCAGCAGAGGGGACAGGTTTTACGACGAGCAGTACTTC
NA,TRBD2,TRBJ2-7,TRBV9,CASSVWDYIYEQYF,TGTGCCAGCAGCGTTTGGGACTACATCTACGAGCAGTACTTC
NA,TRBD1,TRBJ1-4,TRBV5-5,CASSGTGRTNEKLFF,TGTGCCAGCAGCGGGACAGGGAGGACTAATGAAAAACTGTTTTTT
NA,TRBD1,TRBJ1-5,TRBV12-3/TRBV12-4,CASSQGDQPQHF,TGTGCCAGCAGCCAGGGGGATCAGCCCCAGCATTTT
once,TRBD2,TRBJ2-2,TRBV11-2,CASSQLAGGLSHGELFF,TGTGCCAGCAGCCAACTAGCGGGGGGGCTTTCTCACGGGGAGCTGTTTTTT
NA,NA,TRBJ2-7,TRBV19,CASRTRGVTYEQYF,TGTGCCAGTAGAACCCGCGGGGTCACCTACGAGCAGTACTTC
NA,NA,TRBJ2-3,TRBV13,CASSYRVGVTDTQYF,TGTGCCAGCAGCTACCGGGTTGGAGTCACAGATACGCAGTATTTT
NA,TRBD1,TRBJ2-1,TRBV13,CASSPQGNEQFF,TGTGCCAGCAGCCCACAGGGGAATGAGCAGTTCTTC
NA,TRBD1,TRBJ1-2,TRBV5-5,CASSPGTGLFSNYGYTF,TGTGCCAGCAGCCCCGGGACAGGGCTCTTCTCTAACTATGGCTACACCTTC
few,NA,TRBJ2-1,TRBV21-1,CASSKRGVGGGRDEQFF,TGTGCCAGCAGCAAACGAGGTGTCGGGGGAGGTCGGGATGAGCAGTTCTTC
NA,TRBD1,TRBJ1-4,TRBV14,CASSQKATGVNEKLFF,TGTGCCAGCAGCCAAAAGGCGACAGGGGTTAATGAAAAACTGTTTTTT
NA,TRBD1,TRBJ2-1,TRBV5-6,CASSVTGGRYNEQFF,TGTGCCAGCAGTGTGACAGGGGGGAGATACAATGAGCAGTTCTTC
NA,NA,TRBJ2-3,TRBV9,CASSPTPETLTDTQYF,TGTGCCAGCAGCCCCACCCCAGAAACCTTGACAGATACGCAGTATTTT
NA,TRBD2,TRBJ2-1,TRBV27,CASSPIAGGLGEQFF,TGTGCCAGCAGTCCCATAGCGGGGGGGTTGGGTGAGCAGTTCTTC
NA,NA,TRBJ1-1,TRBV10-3,CAISELRPGNTEAFF,TGTGCCATCAGTGAATTACGTCCGGGGAACACTGAAGCTTTCTTT
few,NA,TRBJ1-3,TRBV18,CASSPQGFGNTIYF,TGTGCCAGCTCACCCCAGGGGTTTGGAAACACCATATATTTT
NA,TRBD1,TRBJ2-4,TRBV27,CASSVQGFGDIQYF,TGTGCCAGCAGTGTACAGGGGTTTGGTGACATTCAGTACTTC
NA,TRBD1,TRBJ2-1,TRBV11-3,CASSFSGQLSYNEQFF,TGTGCCAGCAGCTTCTCGGGACAGCTCTCCTACAATGAGCAGTTCTTC
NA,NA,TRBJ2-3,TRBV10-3,CAISDLGVGDTQYF,TGTGCCATCAGTGACCTCGGGGTGGGAGATACGCAGTATTTT
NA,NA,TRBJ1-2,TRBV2,CASSEQGTNYGYTF,TGTGCCAGCAGTGAACAGGGGACCAACTATGGCTACACCTTC
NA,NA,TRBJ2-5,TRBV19,CASSIGQYQETQYF,TGTGCCAGTAGTATAGGCCAGTACCAAGAGACCCAGTACTTC
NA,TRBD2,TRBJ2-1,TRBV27,CASSAAGGRHEQFF,TGTGCCAGCAGTGCGGCGGGGGGGCGCCATGAGCAGTTCTTC
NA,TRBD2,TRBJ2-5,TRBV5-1,CASGPSGVEETQYF,TGCGCCAGCGGTCCTAGCGGGGTAGAAGAGACCCAGTACTTC
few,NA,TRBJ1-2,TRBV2,CASSETGPNYGYTF,TGTGCCAGCAGTGAAACGGGTCCTAACTATGGCTACACCTTC
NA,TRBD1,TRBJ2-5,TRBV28,CASSLPPPGQDWFPQETQYF,TGTGCCAGCAGTTTACCTCCGCCGGGACAGGACTGGTTCCCCCAAGAGACCCAGTACTTC
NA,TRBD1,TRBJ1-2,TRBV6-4,CASRRSGTGWGYTF,TGTGCCAGCAGGAGGTCCGGGACAGGGTGGGGCTACACCTTC
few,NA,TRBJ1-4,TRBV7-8,CASSQDRPTTNEKLFF,TGTGCCAGCAGCCAGGACAGACCGACAACTAATGAAAAACTGTTTTTT